The clone carrying this T cell receptor (beta chain) appeared many times. TCRdb analysed the RT-PCR reads with MiXCR anew, one entry per CDR3 protein. This table holds 920,000 or so distinct CDR3 sequences, roughly 18% found once. This sample was taken from a study of patients and donors after allogeneic stem cell transplantation. The CDR3 has 14 residues. V was pared by 8 bases and J by 0 bases, with 11 bases between. Germline loops: CDR1 LGHNA, CDR2 YNFKEQ. The sample consisted of blood, either unsorted or a sorted T cell fraction (not recorded which). This TCR came from a human donor who was either an allogeneic HSCT recipient or a stem cell or donor lymphocyte infusion donor (not recorded which). It is not recorded whose cells these are; they may come from a transplant donor. The genes are TRBV4-2 and TRBJ2-1; D is ambiguous. The CDR3 DNA reads TGTGCCAGCTGTCCCTCCAGCTCCTACAATGAGCAGTTCTTC. It codes for CASCPSSSYNEQFF.